These 19 T cell receptor beta chains were all obtained from the same sample, sequenced in a study of T cell changes during pregnancy in multiple sclerosis. Produced via immunoSEQ multiplex PCR; TCRdb's table is partial and in-frame only. The repertoire includes about 48,000 clones, nearly 95% of them detected once, and roughly 0.5% sits in the top ten. The sequencing used CD4+ T cells from peripheral blood mononuclear cells, collected in the first trimester of pregnancy. The receptors here all came from a female donor with multiple sclerosis, enrolled in a pregnancy study.

The chain links TRBV5-5 to TRBJ1-2; no reliable D call. Trimming stripped 0 bases from V and 5 bases from J, with 14 bases between. CDR1 is SGHKS, CDR2 YYEKEE, per germline (reference sequence). The CDR3 has 15 residues. As DNA, the CDR3 is TGTGCCAGCAGCTTGGACCTAACAGTTACGTATGGCTACACCTTC. Translation: CASSLDLTVTYGYTF.

The gene calls are TRBV19 and TRBJ2-1; possible D gene TRBD1, 5 bases. Trimming cost V 0 bases and J 5 bases, with 17 bases left between them. The germline CDR1 and CDR2 sequences are LNHDA and SQIVND (reference sequence). The CDR3 is made up of 17 amino acids. The CDR3 here is CASSIDLAGNFHNEQFF. DNA for the CDR3: TGTGCCAGTAGTATAGATTTGGCAGGGAACTTTCACAATGAGCAGTTCTTC.

The V call is TRBV2, the J call TRBJ1-4; D gene ambiguous. The CDR3 totals 15 residues. Looked up from germline, CDR1 is SNHLY and CDR2 is FYNNEI. V dropped 2 bases and J dropped 10 bases, with 17 bases sitting between them. The CDR3 reads CASSEQANLVVKLFF. The CDR3 coding sequence is TGTGCCAGCAGTGAACAGGCCAACCTTGTAGTAAAACTGTTTTTT.

This chain joins TRBV7-6 and TRBJ2-6; perhaps TRBD2 as D (5 bases). V was shortened by 0 bases and J by 2 bases, with 5 bases between the two germline ends. Germline V gene sequence: CDR1 SGHVS, CDR2 FNYEAQ. This CDR3 has 15 residues. The CDR3 is CASSLAGTGANVLTF. DNA for the CDR3: TGTGCCAGCAGCTTAGCCGGGACTGGGGCCAACGTCCTGACTTTC.

The rearrangement uses TRBV7-2 and TRBJ2-7; 8 nucleotides align to TRBD1. There are 15 residues in the CDR3. V lost 4 bases, J lost 1 base, and 6 bases stayed unmatched. CDR1 is SGHTA and CDR2 is FQGNSA in the germline V gene. The CDR3 DNA reads TGTGCCAGCAGCTCCGGGCAGGGGGCATCCTACGAGCAGTACTTC. Translation: CASSSGQGASYEQYF.

The DNA of the CDR3 is TGTGCCAGCAGCTCAGGGAGCAATCAGCCCCAGCATTTT. This gives the protein CASSSGSNQPQHF. The chain employs TRBV11-1 and TRBJ1-5; maybe TRBD1 (5 bases). CDR1 is SGHAT, CDR2 FQDESV, per germline (reference sequence). The CDR3 totals 13 residues. The V and J ends lost 4 bases and 1 base respectively, with 5 bases between them.

The V and J genes are TRBV7-3 and TRBJ2-5, with 11 bases matching TRBD2. The CDR3 runs 17 residues. Germline V gene data show CDR1 as SGHTA and CDR2 as FQGTGA. Trimming took 5 bases from V and 5 from J; bases not matched to a gene: 13. The CDR3 DNA reads TGTGCCAGCAGCCCCAAAGGGCTAGCGGGGGGCGGGGAGACCCAGTACTTC. This encodes CASSPKGLAGGGETQYF.

The chain carries TRBV2 and TRBJ1-4; D gene uncertain. Germline V gives CDR1 SNHLY, CDR2 FYNNEI. The CDR3 sequence is 13 residues long. The V and J ends lost 6 bases and 6 bases respectively, with 11 bases between them. CDR3 sequence (DNA): TGTGCCAGCAGGCCGAACAGCTATGAAAAACTGTTTTTT. Translated, it gives CASRPNSYEKLFF. Looking up the rest from reference TRBV2 and TRBJ1-4 gives the full variable domain: EPEVTQTPSHQVTQMGQEVILRCVPISNHLYFYWYRQILGQKVEFLVSFYNNEISEKSEIFDDQFSVERPDGSNFTLKIRSTKLEDSAMYFCASRPNSYEKLFFGSGTQLSVL.

The chain is built from TRBV29-1 and TRBJ2-1, with a tentative D call TRBD2 (6 bases). The CDR3 runs to 15 residues. Germline CDR1 is SQVTM and CDR2 is ANQGSEA. Trimming shortened V by 4 bases and J by 6 bases, and 19 bases separated the two germline ends. As DNA, the CDR3 is TGCAGCGTTGGCGGGACCCTGCCCGGGGGCAATGAGCAGTTCTTC. This gives the protein CSVGGTLPGGNEQFF.

The V and J genes are TRBV10-3 and TRBJ2-2; possible D gene TRBD1, 5 bases. The V gene's germline CDR1 is ENHRY and CDR2 SYGVKD. V lost 6 bases to trimming and J lost 6 bases, with 8 bases between them. This CDR3 is built from 12 residues. The CDR3 reads CAIRDSPGELFF. As DNA, the CDR3 is TGTGCCATCAGAGACAGTCCCGGGGAGCTGTTTTTT.

The rearrangement uses TRBV19 and TRBJ1-5; the D gene is possibly TRBD1 (5 bases). This CDR3 spans 15 amino acids. Trimming pared 10 bases from V and 6 bases from J, leaving 22 bases between. Germline-derived CDR1 and CDR2 are LNHDA and SQIVND (reference sequence). In DNA, the CDR3 is TGTGCCACCAAACCGGGGGGAGGAACTGGTCAGCCCCAGCATTTT. Its protein product is CATKPGGGTGQPQHF.

The chain is built from TRBV29-1 and TRBJ2-3, with 11 bases lining up with TRBD2. CDR1 is SQVTM and CDR2 is ANQGSEA in the germline V gene. Trimming removed 3 bases from V and 5 bases from J; junction bases left unmatched: 10. The CDR3 is 16 residues long. CDR3: CSVEGVAGGQGDTQYF. The DNA of the CDR3 is TGCAGCGTTGAGGGAGTAGCGGGGGGGCAGGGAGATACGCAGTATTTT.

The rearrangement links TRBV9 to TRBJ1-3; D is possibly TRBD1 (6 bases). The ends were cut back, 0 bases at V and 3 bases at J, with 13 bases in the middle. The CDR3 has 16 residues. CDR1 SGDLS and CDR2 YYNGEE come from the germline V gene. This CDR3 reads CASSVGTGMNGNTIYF. CDR3 nucleotides: TGTGCCAGCAGCGTAGGAACAGGGATGAATGGAAACACCATATATTTT. The variable domain in full, with the rest retrieved from reference TRBV9 and TRBJ1-3, is DSGVTQTPKHLITATGQRVTLRCSPRSGDLSVYWYQQSLDQGLQFLIQYYNGEERAKGNILERFSAQQFPDLHSELNLSSLELGDSALYFCASSVGTGMNGNTIYFGEGSWLTVV.

The chain combines TRBV4-2 with TRBJ1-2; unclear D gene. The germline gives CDR1 LGHNA, CDR2 YNFKEQ. V was cut by 5 bases and J by 6 bases, with 19 bases left in between. The CDR3 is made up of 15 amino acids. The CDR3, as DNA: TGTGCCAGCAGCTCCTACCCTTCGATCACCCATGGCTACACCTTC. Amino acids: CASSSYPSITHGYTF.

The chain employs TRBV5-1 and TRBJ2-2; 12 bases agree with TRBD2. The germline V gene has CDR1 SGHRS and CDR2 YFSETQ. This CDR3 has 18 residues. The J segment lost 1 base and the V segment lost 4 bases, leaving 8 bases of the junction unmatched. Here the CDR3 reads CASSLGLAGRLNTGELFF. CDR3 in DNA: TGCGCCAGCAGCCTTGGACTAGCGGGGAGACTGAACACCGGGGAGCTGTTTTTT.

The chain carries TRBV5-6 and TRBJ1-5, with TRBD1 as a possible D gene (5 bases). CDR3 size: 14 residues. V was pared by 0 bases and J by 6 bases, with 10 bases between. The V gene's germline CDR1 is SGHDT and CDR2 YYEEEE. The CDR3 nucleotides read TGTGCCAGCAGCTTGGGAAGGGGCCTTCAGCCCCAGCATTTT. The encoded protein is CASSLGRGLQPQHF.

The chain carries TRBV9 and TRBJ2-7, with TRBD2 as a possible D gene (6 bases). V was clipped by 0 bases and J by 7 bases, with 17 bases between them. The CDR3 has 15 residues. The germline gives CDR1 SGDLS, CDR2 YYNGEE. CDR3 sequence: CASSVEHIPGGEQYF. CDR3 DNA: TGTGCCAGCAGCGTAGAACATATACCAGGAGGGGAGCAGTACTTC.

The chain links TRBV5-1 to TRBJ2-7; TRBD1 might be the D (5 bases). V shed 0 bases and J shed 3 bases, with 13 bases lying between them. The germline V gene encodes CDR1 SGHRS and CDR2 YFSETQ. This CDR3 is 15 amino acids long. The CDR3 here is CASSLDRQRSYEQYF. The CDR3, as DNA: TGCGCCAGCAGCTTGGATCGACAGCGCAGCTACGAGCAGTACTTC.

This clone was seen a single time. The V call is TRBV14, the J call TRBJ2-7; perhaps TRBD2 as D (5 bases). Germline-derived CDR1 and CDR2 are SGHDN and FVKESK. This CDR3 spans 13 amino acids. Deletions cut 0 bases from V and 10 bases from J, with 13 bases between. This CDR3 is CASSQDRRRPQYF. CDR3 sequence (DNA): TGTGCCAGCAGCCAAGATCGCCGGAGGCCCCAGTACTTC.